This T cell receptor (beta chain) was profiled in a study of blood T cell repertoires in COVID-19. Study at large: Material from acute and convalescent COVID-19 was sourced from the United States, Italy and Spain. From T cells, B-cell-depleted T cells, or PBMCs came the material, which was cDNA or gDNA.

CDR1 and CDR2 (germline): SGHRS, YFSETQ. V shed 4 bases and J shed 3 bases, with 14 bases lying between them. The CDR3 is 14 amino acids. How the authors handled the data: Amplifying reference gene primers gave estimates of nucleated cell counts. Produced via immunoSEQ multiplex PCR; TCRdb's table is partial and in-frame only. From that table come the V and J calls and clone size; the DNA was used to work out D and trimming. Among about 70,000 clones listed, more than 75% were seen once. This chain uses TRBV5-1 with TRBJ2-7, with D possibly matching TRBD2 (6 bases). The material sequenced was peripheral blood. The TCR originated in a woman aged 60-70 years with acute or convalescent COVID-19. The chain's CDR3 is CASSPGDSDYEQYF. The DNA for the CDR3 is TGCGCCAGCAGCCCGGGGGACTCCGACTACGAGCAGTACTTC.